The present T cell receptor (beta chain) was sequenced within a study of regulatory T cells in long-lasting Graves disease. Findings of the study overall: Tissue studied was limited to peripheral blood, excluding thyroid tissue.

The CDR3 is made up of 13 amino acids. The germline gives CDR1 GTSNPN, CDR2 SVGIG (reference sequence). V was clipped by 3 bases and J by 3 bases, with 11 bases between them. Sequencing libraries for TCR beta were prepared with iRepertoire HTBI primers and Arm-PCR of CDR3 regions. TCRdb re-called the multiplex PCR reads through MiXCR, storing one row per CDR3 protein. Counted here are fewer than 400,000 distinct CDR3 sequences, under 25% occurring once; the ten biggest clones make up about 20%. Described time point: persistent/refractory GD, antithyroid drugs over 5 years with positive TRAb. From RNA extracted from PBMCs, the TCR library was made. This clonotype was counted ten times or more. Its antigen remains unidentified.

The sequence was collected from a female donor with Graves disease. The gene calls are TRBV30 and TRBJ2-5; weak D call: TRBD2 (6 bases). Sequencing used peripheral blood mononuclear cells (PBMCs), obtained when the disease was refractory, from a patient treated with antithyroid drugs. The CDR3 nucleotides are TGTGCCTGGAGGTCTAGCGAGAAAGAGACCCAGTACTTC. Its translation: CAWRSSEKETQYF.